A single sample gave rise to the 27 T cell receptor beta chains below, sequenced in a study of neurological immune-mediated disorders. TCRdb itself ran the 5' RACE reads through MiXCR, one entry per CDR3 protein. The table includes 15,000 or so distinct CDR3 sequences, 13% detected once. Sequencing used CD8+ T cells from blood. The receptors were sampled from a female donor with HTLV-1-associated myelopathy (HAM/TSP).

There are many counts of this clonotype. The CDR3 region has the DNA TGTGCCAGCAGCCATGATAACCAAGAGACCCAGTACTTC. Its translation: CASSHDNQETQYF. The chain links TRBV3-1 to TRBJ2-5; no firm D call. The CDR3 covers 13 residues. Germline V gene lookup returns CDR1 LGHDT and CDR2 YNNKEL (reference sequence). V was clipped by 3 bases and J by 0 bases, with 5 bases between them.

This clonotype has ten or more counts. The J gene is TRBJ1-4, the V gene TRBV27; possible D gene TRBD1, 5 bases. There are 16 residues in the CDR3. The germline CDR1 and CDR2 sequences are MNHEY and SMNVEV (reference sequence). The germline V and J ends were trimmed by 5 bases and 6 bases, with 19 bases remaining between them. The CDR3 region is CASSPHRDRLDEKLFF. The CDR3 DNA reads TGTGCCAGCAGTCCCCACCGGGACCGGCTGGATGAAAAACTGTTTTTT.

This clonotype was detected many times. The chain couples TRBV7-9 to TRBJ2-5, with TRBD2 as a possible D gene (6 bases). Trimming removed 5 bases from V and 1 base from J, with 20 bases in between. Per the germline V gene, CDR1 is SEHNR and CDR2 is FQNEAQ (reference sequence). The CDR3 runs 17 residues. CDR3 sequence: CASSRAAGLGVQETQYF. The CDR3 DNA sequence: TGTGCCAGCAGCCGGGCGGCGGGATTGGGGGTCCAAGAGACCCAGTACTTC.

In its sample, this clonotype was seen many times. V and J are TRBV28 and TRBJ2-5; 10 bases map to TRBD2. In germline, CDR1 is MDHEN, CDR2 SYDVKM. This CDR3 has 17 residues. Trimming took 3 bases from V and 4 from J; bases not matched to a gene: 11. The CDR3 nucleotides are TGTGCCAGCAGTTTTGAAAGCGGGGGGGCCTCATCAGAGACCCAGTACTTC. It is translated as CASSFESGGASSETQYF.

This clonotype was counted ten times or more. This sequence joins TRBV15 and TRBJ2-6, with no clear D. The CDR3 is 16 amino acids. Germline loops: CDR1 LNHNV, CDR2 YYDKDF (reference sequence). With 0 bases removed from V and 0 bases from J, the gap between germline ends came to 6 bases. The CDR3 loop is CATSRDASSGANVLTF. DNA of the CDR3: TGTGCCACCAGCAGAGATGCCAGCTCTGGGGCCAACGTCCTGACTTTC.

This clonotype was detected ten times or more. The chain uses TRBV4-1 and TRBJ2-7; TRBD2 aligns across 7 bases. CDR3 size: 14 residues. The V gene's germline CDR1 is MGHRA and CDR2 YSYEKL. J was trimmed by 4 bases and V by 4 bases; bases with no gene match: 7. The DNA of the CDR3 is TGCGCCAGCAGCCTTAGCGGGTATCGATACGAGCAGTACTTC. Translation gives CASSLSGYRYEQYF.

This clonotype was observed many times. This chain links TRBV12-3 or TRBV12-4 with TRBJ2-3; maybe TRBD2 (5 bases). The CDR3 covers 13 residues. V lost 0 bases to trimming and J lost 6 bases, with 7 bases between them. The CDR3 loop is CASSLAGADTQYF. The CDR3 DNA is TGTGCCAGCAGTTTAGCGGGAGCGGATACGCAGTATTTT.

In its sample, this clonotype was seen many times. The V gene is TRBV12-3 or TRBV12-4, the J gene TRBJ2-5, with D perhaps TRBD1 (5 bases). V dropped 5 bases and J dropped 4 bases, with 14 bases sitting between them. The CDR3 has 14 residues. CDR3 coding DNA: TGTGCCAGCAGTGCGCCAGGGTACCGAGAGACCCAGTACTTC. This encodes CASSAPGYRETQYF.

This clonotype was recorded many times. The V and J genes are TRBV5-1 and TRBJ1-2, with 12 bases identical to TRBD1. V was pared by 3 bases and J by 8 bases, with 11 bases of the junction left unmatched. The CDR3 has 16 residues. Germline values: CDR1 SGHRS, CDR2 YFSETQ. CDR3 coding DNA: TGCGCCAGCAGCTCCAAGACCGGGGACAGGGGGCTCGGCTACACCTTC. Encoded protein: CASSSKTGDRGLGYTF.

In its sample, this clonotype was seen many times. The chain is built from TRBV5-1 and TRBJ2-3; D ambiguous. The CDR3 consists of 13 residues. Deletions cut 0 bases from V and 4 bases from J, with 6 bases between. In germline, CDR1 is SGHRS, CDR2 YFSETQ. Here the CDR3 reads CASSLARADTQYF. CDR3 nucleotides: TGCGCCAGCAGCTTGGCAAGGGCAGATACGCAGTATTTT.

In this sample, this clonotype turned up many times. The chain couples TRBV5-1 to TRBJ2-1; no clear D gene. The germline V and J ends were trimmed by 7 bases and 8 bases, with 22 bases remaining between them. This CDR3 is built from 15 residues. Germline-derived CDR1 and CDR2 are SGHRS and YFSETQ. CDR3 DNA sequence: TGCGCCAGCTCCTTTGCCATGCTGGCCTTCGATGAGCAGTTCTTC. Translation: CASSFAMLAFDEQFF.

The CDR3 spells CASSLNTNYSKGGYTF. The CDR3 DNA is TGTGCCAGCAGCTTAAATACCAATTACTCCAAGGGGGGCTACACCTTC. The rearrangement joins TRBV7-8 to TRBJ1-2, with a tentative D call TRBD1 (5 bases). The CDR3 has 16 residues. The V gene's germline CDR1 is SGHVS and CDR2 FQNEAQ. Between the trimmed V and J ends, which lost 2 bases and 8 bases, there was a span of 21 bases.

This clonotype came up many times. The CDR3 region is CASSPGTGNQPQHF. CDR3 nucleotide sequence: TGTGCCAGCAGTCCGGGGACAGGCAATCAGCCCCAGCATTTT. The chain couples TRBV27 to TRBJ1-5, with TRBD1 matching 7 bases. The J segment lost 2 bases and the V segment lost 5 bases, leaving 3 bases of the junction unmatched. The CDR3 extends over 14 amino acids. Germline V gene sequence: CDR1 MNHEY, CDR2 SMNVEV (reference sequence).

This clonotype is labeled as medium-sized. The CDR3 coding sequence is TGCAGTGCTAGAGATGACAGGGCCTACGAGCAGTACTTC. Encoded protein: CSARDDRAYEQYF. This chain uses TRBV20-1 with TRBJ2-7; 7 nucleotides align to TRBD1. V dropped 0 bases and J dropped 2; count of bases not matched to a gene: 1. The length of the CDR3 is 13 residues. Germline V gene lookup returns CDR1 DFQATT and CDR2 SNEGSKA (reference sequence).

Many counts were recorded for this clonotype. The rearrangement links TRBV6-6 to TRBJ2-7; 7 bases agree with TRBD2. Germline-derived CDR1 and CDR2 are MNHNY and SVGAGI (reference sequence). This CDR3 region has 13 residues. V was pared by 10 bases and J by 9 bases, with 15 bases of the junction left unmatched. Written as DNA, the CDR3 is TGTGCCAACCCCGGGACTATTTGTATCGTGCAGTACTTC. Translation gives CANPGTICIVQYF.

Ten or more counts support this clonotype. V usage is TRBV3-1 and J usage is TRBJ2-2; 7 bases line up with TRBD2. Germline V CDR1 and CDR2: LGHDT, YNNKEL (reference sequence). The V and J ends lost 2 bases and 3 bases, in that order; junction bases with no gene match: 3. This CDR3 region has 15 residues. The chain's CDR3 is CASSQRDYYTGELFF. The CDR3 DNA reads TGTGCCAGCAGCCAACGGGACTACTACACCGGGGAGCTGTTTTTT.

This clonotype is categorized as large. This chain links TRBV5-5 with TRBJ2-2; TRBD1 matches at 9 bases. V shed 1 base and J 6 bases; nucleotides not matched to a gene: 10. The CDR3 consists of 17 residues. Germline assignment: CDR1 SGHKS and CDR2 YYEKEE (reference sequence). The CDR3 DNA is TGTGCCAGCAGCTTGACGCCGGGACAGGGTCTAGCCGGGGAGCTGTTTTTT. This translates into CASSLTPGQGLAGELFF.

This clonotype was seen many times. The gene calls are TRBV7-6 and TRBJ2-2, with a weak D call TRBD2 (5 bases). This CDR3 has 16 amino acids. Trimming pared 5 bases from V and 6 bases from J, leaving 19 bases between. In germline, CDR1 is SGHVS, CDR2 FNYEAQ. CDR3 sequence reads: CASSPPRFGVAGELFF. In nucleotides, the CDR3 is TGTGCCAGCAGCCCACCCAGGTTCGGGGTGGCCGGGGAGCTGTTTTTT. Based on the CDR3 plus reference TRBV7-6 and TRBJ2-2, the full variable domain is GAGVSQSPRYKVTKRGQDVALRCDPISGHVSLYWYRQALGQGPEFLTYFNYEAQQDKSGLPNDRFSAERPEGSISTLTIQRTEQRDSAMYRCASSPPRFGVAGELFFGEGSRLTVL.

The V gene is TRBV25-1, the J gene TRBJ1-6; D unclear. The CDR3 has 17 amino acids. V was trimmed by 4 bases and J by 9 bases, leaving 22 bases between them. CDR1 MGHDK and CDR2 SYGVNS come from the germline V gene. DNA for the CDR3: TGTGCCAGCAGTGGCTGGACCCCCGGTGGTGCCATTTCACCCCTCCACTTT. As protein: CASSGWTPGGAISPLHF.

Turning to this clonotype: It may be a read error: a sequence one base away is much more abundant. The rearrangement joins TRBV29-1 to TRBJ1-1, with D possibly TRBD1 on 5 matching bases. The CDR3 is made up of 14 amino acids. The V gene lost 6 bases and the J gene lost 11 bases, with 25 bases spanning the gap. Germline CDR1 reads SQVTM; CDR2 reads ANQGSEA. CDR3 DNA sequence: TGCAGCGTAGGACCTCCGGACATCTGGATGGGGGCTTTCTTT. Its translation is CSVGPPDIWMGAFF.

Many counts were recorded for this clonotype. The chain joins TRBV18 to TRBJ2-1, with D possibly being TRBD2 (5 bases). CDR1 and CDR2 (germline): KGHSH, LQKENI. V dropped 3 bases and J dropped 0 bases, with 15 bases sitting between them. The CDR3 extends over 17 amino acids. The CDR3 reads CASSPQDWRISYNEQFF. The CDR3 DNA follows: TGTGCCAGCTCACCTCAGGACTGGCGGATCTCCTACAATGAGCAGTTCTTC. Looking up the rest from reference TRBV18 and TRBJ2-1 gives the full variable domain: NAGVMQNPRHLVRRRGQEARLRCSPMKGHSHVYWYRQLPEEGLKFMVYLQKENIIDESGMPKERFSAEFPKEGPSILRIQQVVRGDSAAYFCASSPQDWRISYNEQFFGPGTRLTVL.

This clonotype was observed at least ten times. The chain has TRBV29-1 and TRBJ2-2; a weak D match, TRBD1 (6 bases). Germline loops: CDR1 SQVTM, CDR2 ANQGSEA. V lost 3 bases and J lost 3, with 11 bases in between. The CDR3 sequence is 14 residues long. Written as DNA, the CDR3 is TGCAGCGTTGACCCAGGGGTGTACACCGGGGAGCTGTTTTTT. This codes for CSVDPGVYTGELFF.

V gene TRBV6-5 combines with J gene TRBJ1-1, with D possibly matching TRBD1 (5 bases). The CDR3 length is 14 residues. Germline CDR1 and CDR2: MNHEY and SVGAGI. V lost 1 base and J lost 4, with 10 bases in between. The CDR3 is CASSYFYGGTEAFF. For the CDR3, the DNA is TGTGCCAGCAGTTACTTTTATGGGGGCACTGAAGCTTTCTTT.

Comments on this clonotype: The junction departs from germline at one end; a sequencing error may be responsible. The chain links TRBV4-1 to TRBJ2-1; TRBD1 aligns across 7 bases. There are 14 residues in the CDR3. Germline CDR1 MGHRA, CDR2 YSYEKL. This chain's CDR3 is CASCPVTGESEQFF. For the CDR3, the DNA is TGCGCCAGCTGCCCTGTCACAGGGGAATCTGAGCAGTTCTTT.

In its sample, this clonotype was seen many times. This rearrangement joins TRBV14 to TRBJ2-7, with 7 nucleotides matching TRBD1. After removal of 0 bases from V and 5 bases from J, the junction contained 4 bases not matched to a gene. This CDR3 comprises 14 residues. Per the germline V gene, CDR1 is SGHDN and CDR2 is FVKESK. The CDR3 DNA reads TGTGCCAGCAGCCAAGAGAACAGGGGCCACGAGCAGTACTTC. Its translation is CASSQENRGHEQYF.

This clonotype has a count of ten or more. V usage is TRBV19 and J usage is TRBJ2-2; 9 positions agree with TRBD2. This CDR3 comprises 15 residues. Germline CDR1 LNHDA, CDR2 SQIVND (reference sequence). J lost 5 bases, V lost 5 bases, and 6 bases had no gene match. The CDR3 DNA is TGTGCCAGTAGTCGGGTTAGCGGGAGTACCGGGGAGCTGTTTTTT. This translates into CASSRVSGSTGELFF.

This clonotype has ten or more counts. The V gene is TRBV27, the J gene TRBJ2-7, with a possible D match to TRBD1 (6 bases). There are 16 residues in the CDR3. Germline values: CDR1 MNHEY, CDR2 SMNVEV (reference sequence). Between the trimmed V and J ends, which lost 6 bases and 1 base, there was a span of 19 bases. CDR3 sequence: CASSSPGTLGSYEQYF. The CDR3 region has the DNA TGTGCCAGCAGCTCCCCCGGGACATTAGGTTCCTACGAGCAGTACTTC.